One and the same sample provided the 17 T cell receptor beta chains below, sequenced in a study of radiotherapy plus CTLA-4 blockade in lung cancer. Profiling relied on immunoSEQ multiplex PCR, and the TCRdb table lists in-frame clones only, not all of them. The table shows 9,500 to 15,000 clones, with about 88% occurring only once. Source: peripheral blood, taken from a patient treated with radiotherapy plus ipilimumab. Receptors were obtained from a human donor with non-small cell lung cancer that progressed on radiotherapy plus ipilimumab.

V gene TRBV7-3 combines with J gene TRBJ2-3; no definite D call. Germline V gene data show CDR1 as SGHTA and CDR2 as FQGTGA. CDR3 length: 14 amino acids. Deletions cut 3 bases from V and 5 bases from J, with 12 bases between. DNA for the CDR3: TGTGCCAGCAGCTTGTGGGGATTGGAAGATACGCAGTATTTT. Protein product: CASSLWGLEDTQYF.

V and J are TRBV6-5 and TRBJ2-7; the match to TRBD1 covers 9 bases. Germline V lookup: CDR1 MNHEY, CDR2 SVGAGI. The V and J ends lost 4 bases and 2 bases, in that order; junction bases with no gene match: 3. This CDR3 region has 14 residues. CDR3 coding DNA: TGTGCCAGCAGTTTTACAGGGGGCCCCTACGAGCAGTACTTC. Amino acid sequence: CASSFTGGPYEQYF.

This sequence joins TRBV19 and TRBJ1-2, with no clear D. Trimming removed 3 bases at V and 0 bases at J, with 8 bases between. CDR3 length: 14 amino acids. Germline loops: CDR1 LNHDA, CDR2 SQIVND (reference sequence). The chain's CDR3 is CASSIPGPNYGYTF. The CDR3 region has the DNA TGTGCCAGTAGTATTCCAGGACCTAACTATGGCTACACCTTC.

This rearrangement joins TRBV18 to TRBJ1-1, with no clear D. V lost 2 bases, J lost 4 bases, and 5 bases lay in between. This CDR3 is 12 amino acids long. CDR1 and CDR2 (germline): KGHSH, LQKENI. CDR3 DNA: TGTGCCAGCTCACCAGAGAGCACTGAAGCTTTCTTT. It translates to CASSPESTEAFF.

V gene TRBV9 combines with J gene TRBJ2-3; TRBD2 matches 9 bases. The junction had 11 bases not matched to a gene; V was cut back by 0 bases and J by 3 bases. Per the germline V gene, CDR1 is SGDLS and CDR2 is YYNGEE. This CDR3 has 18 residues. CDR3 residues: CASSVAVGRGGKTDTQYF. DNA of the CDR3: TGTGCCAGCAGCGTAGCCGTGGGGCGGGGGGGCAAGACAGATACGCAGTATTTT.

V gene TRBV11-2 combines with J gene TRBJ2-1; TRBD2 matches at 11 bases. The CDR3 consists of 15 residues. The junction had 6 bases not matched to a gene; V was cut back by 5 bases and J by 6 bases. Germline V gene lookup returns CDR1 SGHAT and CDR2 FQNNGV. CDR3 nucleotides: TGTGCCAGCAGCGCACTAGCGGGGGCCCGCAATGAGCAGTTCTTC. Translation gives CASSALAGARNEQFF.

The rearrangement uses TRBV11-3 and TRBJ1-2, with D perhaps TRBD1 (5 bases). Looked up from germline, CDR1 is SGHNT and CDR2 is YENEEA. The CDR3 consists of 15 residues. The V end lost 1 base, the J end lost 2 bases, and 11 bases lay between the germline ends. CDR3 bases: TGTGCCAGCAGCTTAGTAAGGGGATGGAACTATGGCTACACCTTC. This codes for CASSLVRGWNYGYTF. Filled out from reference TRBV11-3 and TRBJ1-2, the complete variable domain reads EAGVVQSPRYKIIEKKQPVAFWCNPISGHNTLYWYLQNLGQGPELLIRYENEEAVDDSQLPKDRFSAERLKGVDSTLKIQPAELGDSAVYLCASSLVRGWNYGYTFGSGTRLTVV.

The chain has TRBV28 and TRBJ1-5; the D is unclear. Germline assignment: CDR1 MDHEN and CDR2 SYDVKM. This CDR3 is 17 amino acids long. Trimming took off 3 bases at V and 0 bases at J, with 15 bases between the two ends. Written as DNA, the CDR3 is TGTGCCAGCAGTTTCTTCGGCCAGCTTTCTAGCAATCAGCCCCAGCATTTT. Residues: CASSFFGQLSSNQPQHF.

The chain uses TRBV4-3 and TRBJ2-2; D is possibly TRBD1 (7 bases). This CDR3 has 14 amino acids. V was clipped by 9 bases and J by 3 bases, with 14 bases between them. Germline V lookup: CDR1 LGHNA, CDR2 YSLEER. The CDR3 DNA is TGCGCCAGTCGACAGGGAGGACACACCGGGGAGCTGTTTTTT. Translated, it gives CASRQGGHTGELFF.

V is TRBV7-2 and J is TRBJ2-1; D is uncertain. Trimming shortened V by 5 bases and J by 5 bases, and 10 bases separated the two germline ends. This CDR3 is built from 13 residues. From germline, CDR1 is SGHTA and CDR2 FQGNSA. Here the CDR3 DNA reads TGTGCCAGCAGCCACCTCGACGACAATGAGCAGTTCTTC. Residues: CASSHLDDNEQFF.

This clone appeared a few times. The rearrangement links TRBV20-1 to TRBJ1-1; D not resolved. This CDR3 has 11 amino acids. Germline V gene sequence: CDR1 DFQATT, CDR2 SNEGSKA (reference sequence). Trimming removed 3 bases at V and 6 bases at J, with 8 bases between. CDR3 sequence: CSASIMAEAFF. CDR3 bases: TGCAGTGCTAGTATAATGGCTGAAGCTTTCTTT.

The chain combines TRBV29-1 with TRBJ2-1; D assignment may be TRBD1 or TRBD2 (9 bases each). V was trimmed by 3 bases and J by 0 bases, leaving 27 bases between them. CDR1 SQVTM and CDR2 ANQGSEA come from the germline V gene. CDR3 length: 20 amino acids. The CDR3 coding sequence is TGCAGCGTTGACCCCCCGACAGGGGGACTAGCTAGTAGCTCCTACAATGAGCAGTTCTTC. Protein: CSVDPPTGGLASSSYNEQFF.

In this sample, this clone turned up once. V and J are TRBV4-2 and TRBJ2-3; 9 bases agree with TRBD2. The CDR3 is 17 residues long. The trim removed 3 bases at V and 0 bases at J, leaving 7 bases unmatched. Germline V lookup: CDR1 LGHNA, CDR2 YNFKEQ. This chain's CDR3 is CASSHILAGHSTDTQYF. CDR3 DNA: TGTGCCAGCAGCCACATTCTAGCGGGACATAGCACAGATACGCAGTATTTT.

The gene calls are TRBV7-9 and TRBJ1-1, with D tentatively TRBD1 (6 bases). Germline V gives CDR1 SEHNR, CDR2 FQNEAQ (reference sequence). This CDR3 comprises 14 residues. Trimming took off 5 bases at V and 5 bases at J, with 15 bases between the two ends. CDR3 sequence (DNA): TGTGCCAGCAGCCCAGACAGGCGAGGTACTGAAGCTTTCTTT. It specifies CASSPDRRGTEAFF.

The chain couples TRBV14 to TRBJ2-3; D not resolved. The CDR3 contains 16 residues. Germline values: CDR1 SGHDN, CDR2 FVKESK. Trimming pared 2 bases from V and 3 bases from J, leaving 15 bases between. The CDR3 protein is CASSQYFFRATDTQYF. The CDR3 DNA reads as TGTGCCAGCAGCCAATATTTCTTTCGGGCGACAGATACGCAGTATTTT.

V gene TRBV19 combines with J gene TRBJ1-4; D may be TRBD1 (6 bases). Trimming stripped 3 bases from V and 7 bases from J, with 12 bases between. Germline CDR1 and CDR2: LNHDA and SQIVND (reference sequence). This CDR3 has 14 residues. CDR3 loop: CASSMAQGTEKLFF. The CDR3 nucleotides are TGTGCCAGTAGTATGGCCCAGGGGACTGAAAAACTGTTTTTT.

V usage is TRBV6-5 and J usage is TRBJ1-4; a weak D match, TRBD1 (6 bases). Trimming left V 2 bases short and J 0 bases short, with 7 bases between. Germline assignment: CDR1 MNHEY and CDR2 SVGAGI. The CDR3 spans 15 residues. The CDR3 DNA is TGTGCCAGCAGTTACAGGGGGGCAACTAATGAAAAACTGTTTTTT. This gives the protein CASSYRGATNEKLFF.